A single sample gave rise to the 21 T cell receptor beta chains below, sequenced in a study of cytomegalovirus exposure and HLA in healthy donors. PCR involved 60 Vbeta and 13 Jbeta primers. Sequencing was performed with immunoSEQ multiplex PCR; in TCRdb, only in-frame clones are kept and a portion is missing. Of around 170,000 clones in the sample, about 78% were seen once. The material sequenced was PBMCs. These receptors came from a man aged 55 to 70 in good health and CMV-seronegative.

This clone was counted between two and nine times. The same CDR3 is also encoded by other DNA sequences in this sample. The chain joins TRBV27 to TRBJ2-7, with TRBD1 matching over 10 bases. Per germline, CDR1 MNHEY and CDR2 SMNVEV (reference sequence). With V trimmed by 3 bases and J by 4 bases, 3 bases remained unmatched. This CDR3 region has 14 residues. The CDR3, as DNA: TGTGCCAGCAGTTTGGGACAGGGGCCTTACGAGCAGTACTTC. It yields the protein CASSLGQGPYEQYF.

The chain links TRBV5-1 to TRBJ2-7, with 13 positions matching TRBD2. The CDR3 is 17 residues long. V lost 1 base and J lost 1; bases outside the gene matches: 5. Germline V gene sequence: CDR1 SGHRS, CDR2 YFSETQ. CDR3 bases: TGCGCCAGCAGCTTGCGGACTAGCGGGGGACAATCCTACGAGCAGTACTTC. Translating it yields CASSLRTSGGQSYEQYF.

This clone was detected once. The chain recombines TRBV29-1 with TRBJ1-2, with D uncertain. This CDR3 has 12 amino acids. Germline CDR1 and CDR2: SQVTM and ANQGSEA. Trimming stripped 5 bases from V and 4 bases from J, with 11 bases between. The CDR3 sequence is CSVSESGYGYTF. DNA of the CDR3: TGCAGCGTTTCAGAATCAGGCTATGGCTACACCTTC. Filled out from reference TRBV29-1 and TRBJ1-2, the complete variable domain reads SAVISQKPSRDICQRGTSLTIQCQVDSQVTMMFWYRQQPGQSLTLIATANQGSEATYESGFVIDKFPISRPNLTFSTLTVSNMSPEDSSIYLCSVSESGYGYTFGSGTRLTVV.

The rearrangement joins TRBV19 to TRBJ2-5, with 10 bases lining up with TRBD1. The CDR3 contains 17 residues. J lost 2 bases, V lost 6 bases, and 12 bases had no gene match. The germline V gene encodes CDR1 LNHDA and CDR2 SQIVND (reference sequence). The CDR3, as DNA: TGTGCCAGTAGAGGACCCCGGGACAGGGGAGAGCAAGAGACCCAGTACTTC. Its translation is CASRGPRDRGEQETQYF.

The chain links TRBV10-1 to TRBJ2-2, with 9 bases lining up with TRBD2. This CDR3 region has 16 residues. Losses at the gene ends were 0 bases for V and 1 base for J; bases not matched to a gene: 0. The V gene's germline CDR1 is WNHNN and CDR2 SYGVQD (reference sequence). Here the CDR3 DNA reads TGCGCCAGCAGTGAGTCGACTAGCGGGAACACCGGGGAGCTGTTTTTT. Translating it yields CASSESTSGNTGELFF.

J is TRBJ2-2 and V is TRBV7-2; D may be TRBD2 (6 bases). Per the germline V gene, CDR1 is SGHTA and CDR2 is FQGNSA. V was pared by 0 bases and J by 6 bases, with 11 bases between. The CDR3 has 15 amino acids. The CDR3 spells CASSLASGGAGELFF. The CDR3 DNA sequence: TGTGCCAGCAGCTTAGCGTCCGGGGGTGCCGGGGAGCTGTTTTTT.

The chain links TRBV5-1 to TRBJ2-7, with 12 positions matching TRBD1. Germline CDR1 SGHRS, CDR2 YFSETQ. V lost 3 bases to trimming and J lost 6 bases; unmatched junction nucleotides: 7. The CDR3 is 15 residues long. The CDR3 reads CASSWYGTGGSEQYF. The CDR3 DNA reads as TGCGCCAGCAGCTGGTACGGGACAGGGGGCTCCGAGCAGTACTTC.

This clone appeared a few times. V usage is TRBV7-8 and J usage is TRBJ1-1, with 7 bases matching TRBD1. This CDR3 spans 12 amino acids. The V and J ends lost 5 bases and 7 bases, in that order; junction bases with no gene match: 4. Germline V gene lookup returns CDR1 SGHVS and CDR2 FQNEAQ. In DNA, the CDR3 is TGTGCCAGCAGCGACCGGGACAGTGAAGCTTTCTTT. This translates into CASSDRDSEAFF.

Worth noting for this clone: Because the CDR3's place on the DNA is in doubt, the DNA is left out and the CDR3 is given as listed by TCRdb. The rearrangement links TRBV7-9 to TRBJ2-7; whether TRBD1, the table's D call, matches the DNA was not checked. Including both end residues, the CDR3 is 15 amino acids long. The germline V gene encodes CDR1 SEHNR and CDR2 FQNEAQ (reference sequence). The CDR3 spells CASSLGVGTGAKRYF.

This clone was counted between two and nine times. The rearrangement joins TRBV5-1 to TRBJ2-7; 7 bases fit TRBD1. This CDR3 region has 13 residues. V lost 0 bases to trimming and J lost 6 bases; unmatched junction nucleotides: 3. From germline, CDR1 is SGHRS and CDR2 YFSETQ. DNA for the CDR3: TGCGCCAGCAGCTTGGCACAGGGGCGCGAGCAGTACTTC. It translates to CASSLAQGREQYF.

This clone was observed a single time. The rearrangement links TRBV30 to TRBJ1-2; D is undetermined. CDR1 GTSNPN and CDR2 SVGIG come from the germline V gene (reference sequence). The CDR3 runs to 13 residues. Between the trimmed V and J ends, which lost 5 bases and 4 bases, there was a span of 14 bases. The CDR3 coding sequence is TGTGCCTGGCGGTATGTCGGTGGCTATGGCTACACCTTC. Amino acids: CAWRYVGGYGYTF.

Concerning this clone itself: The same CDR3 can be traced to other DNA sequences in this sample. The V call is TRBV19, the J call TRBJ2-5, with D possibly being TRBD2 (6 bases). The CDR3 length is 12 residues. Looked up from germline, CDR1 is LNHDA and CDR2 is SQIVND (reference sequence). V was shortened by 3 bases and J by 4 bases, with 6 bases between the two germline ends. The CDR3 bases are TGTGCCAGTAGTATGGGGGGAGAGACCCAGTACTTC. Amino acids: CASSMGGETQYF.

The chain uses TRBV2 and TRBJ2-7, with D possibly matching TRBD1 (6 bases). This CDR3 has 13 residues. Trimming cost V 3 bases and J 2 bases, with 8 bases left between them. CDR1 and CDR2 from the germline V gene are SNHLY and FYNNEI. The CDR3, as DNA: TGTGCCAGCAGTGACGGACAGCCCTACGAGCAGTACTTC. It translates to CASSDGQPYEQYF.

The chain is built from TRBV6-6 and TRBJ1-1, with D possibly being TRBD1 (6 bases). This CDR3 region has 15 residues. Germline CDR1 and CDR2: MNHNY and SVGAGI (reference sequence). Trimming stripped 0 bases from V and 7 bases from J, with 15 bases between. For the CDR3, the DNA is TGTGCCAGCAGTTACTCGAGTGGGGGGGCCGGTGAAGCTTTCTTT. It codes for CASSYSSGGAGEAFF.

The CDR3 reads CASSSGTGTTDTQYF. The CDR3 coding sequence is TGCGCCAGCAGCTCCGGGACAGGGACCACAGATACGCAGTATTTT. The chain joins TRBV5-1 to TRBJ2-3; TRBD1 matches 9 bases. The CDR3 is 15 residues long. Trimming cost V 3 bases and J 2 bases; bases outside gene matches: 4. Germline V gives CDR1 SGHRS, CDR2 YFSETQ.

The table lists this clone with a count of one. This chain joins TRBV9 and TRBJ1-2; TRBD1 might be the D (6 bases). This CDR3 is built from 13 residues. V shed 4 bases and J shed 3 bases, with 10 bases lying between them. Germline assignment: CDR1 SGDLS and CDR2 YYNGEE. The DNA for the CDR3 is TGTGCCAGCAGCACCCGACAGGACTATGGCTACACCTTC. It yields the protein CASSTRQDYGYTF.

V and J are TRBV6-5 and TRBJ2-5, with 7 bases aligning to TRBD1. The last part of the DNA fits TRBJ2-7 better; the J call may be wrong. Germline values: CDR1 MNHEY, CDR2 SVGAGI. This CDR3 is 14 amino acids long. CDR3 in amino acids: CASSYSTGHYEQYF. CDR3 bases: TGTGCCAGCAGTTACTCGACAGGGCACTACGAGCAGTACTTC.

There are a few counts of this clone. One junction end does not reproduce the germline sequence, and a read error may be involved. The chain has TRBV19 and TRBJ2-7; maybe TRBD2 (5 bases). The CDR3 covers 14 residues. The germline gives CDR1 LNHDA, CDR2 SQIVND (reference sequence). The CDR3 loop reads CASSIVASSHEQYF. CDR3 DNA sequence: TGTGCCAGTAGTATAGTGGCTAGCTCCCACGAGCAGTACTTC.

CDR3 region: CAWSEPVGLAVYEQYF. The CDR3 DNA follows: TGTGCCTGGAGTGAACCCGTGGGACTAGCGGTCTACGAGCAGTACTTC. This chain links TRBV30 with TRBJ2-7; TRBD2 matches 11 bases. The CDR3 length is 16 residues. Germline CDR1 reads GTSNPN; CDR2 reads SVGIG (reference sequence). The V and J ends lost 1 base and 3 bases, in that order; junction bases with no gene match: 8. The full variable domain, in which reference TRBV30 and TRBJ2-7 provide the parts outside the CDR3, is SQTIHQWPATLVQPVGSPLSLECTVEGTSNPNLYWYRQAAGRGLQLLFYSVGIGQISSEVPQNLSASRPQDRQFILSSKKLLLSDSGFYLCAWSEPVGLAVYEQYFGPGTRLTVT.

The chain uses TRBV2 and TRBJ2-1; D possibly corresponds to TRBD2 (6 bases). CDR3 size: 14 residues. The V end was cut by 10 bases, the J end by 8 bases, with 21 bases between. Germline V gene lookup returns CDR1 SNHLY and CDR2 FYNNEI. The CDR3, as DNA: TGTGCCACCTCCACCAGGACGGGGGACGATGAGCAGTTCTTC. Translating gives CATSTRTGDDEQFF.

CDR3 sequence: CAWRSGGDTEAFF. In nucleotides, the CDR3 is TGTGCCTGGAGGTCCGGGGGGGACACTGAAGCTTTCTTT. The chain uses TRBV30 and TRBJ1-1; possible D gene TRBD1, 5 bases. Germline values: CDR1 GTSNPN, CDR2 SVGIG (reference sequence). V gave up 3 bases and J gave up 3 bases, with 11 bases separating them. CDR3 size: 13 residues.